The TCR beta chain under discussion was sequenced for a study of early stage breast cancer tumors (dated by TCRdb to about 2017). Concerning the study at large: Of the roughly 15 invasive breast tumors, approximately 11 were found to be estrogen receptor-positive, progesterone receptor-positive and HER2-negative. Of the 12 ER+/PR+/HER2- tumors, eight were classified as invasive ductal carcinomas and four as invasive lobular carcinomas. On average, each sample got about 10-fold read coverage. A total of 2,651,842 templates, representing roughly 1,100,000 unique clonotypes, were detected across all samples.

Dicing about 19-50 mg of tumor tissue typically produced more than 3 ug of DNA. The study profiled bulk TCR beta-chain repertoires in matched peripheral blood, tumor and adjacent normal breast tissue taken from some 17 patients with early-stage breast cancer. After resection, visually identified tumor tissue was excised and placed in prechilled RNAlater. Tumor tissue (about 18-50 mg) was diced and then homogenized with a TissueLyser II in RLTplus buffer containing beta-mercaptoethanol and antifoaming agent. The Qiagen AllPrep DNA/RNA Mini kit was used for genomic DNA extraction. General conclusions and limits of the study: Because the cohort was small, a breakdown by tumor subtype could not be done. Enriched TCRB sequences shared across patients were found to be mostly commonly generated sequences that were unlikely to play an important role in the tumor microenvironment. Chain pairing and functional markers such as CD4, CD8 and FOXP3 were not captured by bulk genomic DNA sequencing of unsorted cells. Repertoires from blood and normal breast were more alike than repertoires from blood and tumor, and in about 90% of the 16 patients, comparing each tissue with blood separated tumor from normal. Compared with adjacent normal breast tissue, tumors had about 2.5-fold higher T cell density and higher clonality.

Worth noting for this clone: No cognate antigen has been identified for it. Base qualities are not recorded, but no much larger clone differs from it by a single base.

Each sample was amplified in two independent genomic DNA replicates, using 0.5 to 0.65 ug for blood and 1.5 ug for tumor or normal breast. TCRB sequencing of genomic DNA was carried out with the ImmunoSeq Intro kit according to the manufacturer's instructions. For absolute quantification, the roughly 30-cycle multiplex PCR included proprietary primers along with spike-in control sequences. Single-end 150-bp reads were used to sequence an 87-bp fragment spanning the CDR3 plus the flanking V and J genes. Each lane of an Illumina MiSeq using version 3.0 chemistry carried seven multiplexed samples, with two replicates per sample. Turning to the authors' computational methods: The vendor's proprietary pipeline handled the raw data processing, merging both replicates into a single result for each sample. Productive rearrangements sharing the V-gene family, CDR3 amino acid sequence and J-gene segment were defined as clonotypes. Clonality was calculated as 1 minus the normalized Shannon entropy (Pielou evenness) of TCRB abundances. T cell density was estimated as total templates divided by the number of input cells, with the number of input cells inferred from the DNA input amount. Total repertoire diversity and clonality were estimated with Recon using default parameters. Tumor-enriched clonotypes were defined as having over 0.1% abundance in tumor and at least 32-fold higher abundance than in normal breast. As stored in TCRdb, this immuneACCESS dataset retains in-frame rearrangements with V and J assigned. A fraction of the clones does not appear; measured against another copy, unresolved V genes explain less than half of the discrepancy, and the remainder lacks a known reason. V, J and clone size are taken as reported in that table, and D and trimming were inferred from the DNA itself. This sample is represented by around 28,000 clones; around three fifths of them were singletons. More than 8% of the sample rests with the top ten.

The TCR sequence derives from a person aged 45-60 years with breast cancer. Material: breast tumor tissue.

The DNA sequence follows: TGTGCCAGCACTTCCGGGACTAGCGGGAGTAGGTACGAGCAGTACTTC. This yields the protein CASTSGTSGSRYEQYF. The sequence is built from TRBV2 and TRBJ2-7; TRBD2 agrees with 14 junctional bases. CDR1 and CDR2, per the germline V gene, are SNHLY and FYNNEI. Measured from the cysteine to the phenylalanine, the CDR3 is 16 residues long. The kept DNA is CDR3 alone, 48 bases in frame from the first base. Trimmed from V: 7 bases; trimmed from J: 4 bases; junction bases lacking a gene match: 9.